What follows are 29 T cell receptor beta chains derived from one specimen sequenced in a study of shared clonotypes between healthy human individuals. This table comes from immunoSEQ multiplex PCR, and its TCRdb copy is limited to in-frame clones, with some not included. The repertoire holds 1,100,000 or so clones, around 78% seen once, with approximately 0.56% in the top ten. Sequenced sample: memory CD4+ T cells from PBMCs. Documented subset: CD45RA-negative fraction. The receptors stem from a man younger than 35 in good health. Some clones in this sample may be carry-over from other donors' samples.

This chain uses TRBV10-1 with TRBJ1-5; D possibly corresponds to TRBD1 (6 bases). V shed 0 bases and J shed 7 bases, with 19 bases lying between them. This CDR3 contains 17 residues. CDR1 is WNHNN and CDR2 is SYGVQD in the germline V gene (reference sequence). The CDR3 protein is CASSESDGQPKNQPQHF. The CDR3 DNA sequence: TGCGCCAGCAGTGAGTCCGACGGACAGCCTAAGAACCAGCCCCAGCATTTT.

The CDR3: CASSPLAGAAQKQYF. The DNA for the CDR3 is TGTGCCAGCTCACCACTGGCAGGGGCCGCTCAGAAGCAGTACTTC. This chain uses TRBV18 with TRBJ2-7, with D perhaps TRBD1 (6 bases). With 1 base removed from V and 8 bases from J, the gap between germline ends came to 18 bases. Germline CDR1 is KGHSH and CDR2 is LQKENI. This CDR3 contains 15 residues.

CDR3 residues: CASSQRGDSAYEQYF. The CDR3 DNA reads as TGCGCCAGCAGCCAACGAGGTGACAGTGCCTACGAGCAGTACTTC. This rearrangement joins TRBV4-3 to TRBJ2-7; D perhaps matches TRBD1 (5 bases). The germline gives CDR1 LGHNA, CDR2 YSLEER. This CDR3 is built from 15 residues. Trimming took off 2 bases at V and 2 bases at J, with 13 bases between the two ends.

As for this clone: Other DNA sequences of this sample code for an identical CDR3. The chain employs TRBV5-1 and TRBJ1-5; the D is unclear. The CDR3 totals 14 residues. Germline-derived CDR1 and CDR2 are SGHRS and YFSETQ. Trimming stripped 0 bases from V and 2 bases from J, with 6 bases between. Here the CDR3 reads CASSLEGGNQPQHF. The DNA for the CDR3 is TGCGCCAGCAGCTTGGAGGGAGGCAATCAGCCCCAGCATTTT.

V is TRBV6-1 and J is TRBJ2-6; D possibly corresponds to TRBD1 (6 bases). Germline V CDR1 and CDR2: MNHNS, SASEGT. This CDR3 is 14 amino acids long. With 6 bases removed from V and 4 bases from J, the gap between germline ends came to 10 bases. CDR3 DNA sequence: TGTGCCAGCAGGCAGGGGCCGGGGGCCAACGTCCTGACTTTC. It codes for CASRQGPGANVLTF.

V and J are TRBV9 and TRBJ2-3; D is uncertain. Germline V gene sequence: CDR1 SGDLS, CDR2 YYNGEE. CDR3 length equals 15 residues. V lost 0 bases to trimming and J lost 0 bases, with 8 bases between them. The chain's CDR3 is CASSVVGSSTDTQYF. CDR3 nucleotides: TGTGCCAGCAGCGTAGTAGGATCTAGCACAGATACGCAGTATTTT.

The chain's CDR3 is CASSPGGTYNEQFF. CDR3 coding DNA: TGTGCCAGCAGCCCGGGGGGCACCTACAATGAGCAGTTCTTC. The gene calls are TRBV7-2 and TRBJ2-1, with D possibly TRBD2 on 7 matching bases. Trimming shortened V by 5 bases and J by 2 bases, and 10 bases separated the two germline ends. The CDR3 has 14 residues. Germline V gives CDR1 SGHTA, CDR2 FQGNSA. The full variable domain, rest sourced from reference TRBV7-2 and TRBJ2-1, is GAGVSQSPSNKVTEKGKDVELRCDPISGHTALYWYRQSLGQGLEFLIYFQGNSAPDKSGLPSDRFSAERTGGSVSTLTIQRTQQEDSAVYLCASSPGGTYNEQFFGPGTRLTVL.

The DNA for the CDR3 is TGTGCCAGCAGTTTATGGGACAGGGACGAGCAGTACTTC. This codes for CASSLWDRDEQYF. This sequence joins TRBV27 and TRBJ2-7, with 9 bases aligning to TRBD1. The CDR3 spans 13 residues. V was clipped by 1 base and J by 5 bases; unmatched bases: 0. Germline V gives CDR1 MNHEY, CDR2 SMNVEV (reference sequence).

For this clone: Germline is not matched at one junction end, which may reflect a read error. The CDR3 loop is CASSEERGRLAGDTGELFF. As DNA, the CDR3 is TGTGCCAGCAGCGAAGAACGTGGTAGGCTAGCGGGAGACACCGGGGAGCTGTTTTTT. The rearrangement uses TRBV4-2 and TRBJ2-2; 10 bases align to TRBD2. This CDR3 has 19 residues. Germline V lookup: CDR1 LGHNA, CDR2 YNFKEQ.

The chain has TRBV28 and TRBJ2-2, with D perhaps matching TRBD1 (6 bases). The ends were cut back, 8 bases at V and 1 base at J, with 17 bases in the middle. Germline CDR1 is MDHEN and CDR2 is SYDVKM. There are 16 residues in the CDR3. CDR3 residues: CASGTWGLENTGELFF. The CDR3 bases are TGTGCCAGCGGGACGTGGGGGCTAGAGAACACCGGGGAGCTGTTTTTT.

The rearrangement joins TRBV12-5 to TRBJ1-1; maybe TRBD1 (5 bases). Germline loops: CDR1 LGHNT, CDR2 FRNRAP. Trimming left V 7 bases short and J 6 bases short, with 24 bases between. The CDR3 consists of 16 residues. This CDR3 reads CASALGGYSGGAEAFF. CDR3 DNA sequence: TGTGCTAGTGCCCTGGGCGGTTACAGTGGAGGGGCTGAAGCTTTCTTT.

V is TRBV5-6 and J is TRBJ2-2; 8 positions agree with TRBD1. Germline values: CDR1 SGHDT, CDR2 YYEEEE. The ends lost 5 bases at V and 6 bases at J; junction bases unmatched: 9. This CDR3 is built from 15 residues. CDR3 nucleotide sequence: TGTGCCAGCAGTTTTGGGACAGGTCGCGCCGGGGAGCTGTTTTTT. It codes for CASSFGTGRAGELFF.

Ten or more counts support this clone. For the CDR3, the DNA is TGTGCCAGCAGCTTAGTACAGGGAAGAGAAGCTTTCTTT. Amino acids: CASSLVQGREAFF. This sequence joins TRBV7-2 and TRBJ1-1; D may be TRBD1 (6 bases). The germline V gene has CDR1 SGHTA and CDR2 FQGNSA. Trimming took 1 base from V and 8 from J, leaving 11 bases between them. The CDR3 consists of 13 residues.

This sequence joins TRBV6-1 and TRBJ1-2; D is uncertain. Per the germline V gene, CDR1 is MNHNS and CDR2 is SASEGT. The CDR3 consists of 14 residues. The V end was cut by 7 bases, the J end by 4 bases, with 16 bases between. The CDR3 reads CASTLIIHLYGYTF. The CDR3 DNA follows: TGTGCCAGCACCCTGATTATCCATCTCTATGGCTACACCTTC.

CDR3 nucleotide sequence: TGTGCCTGGAGTAGAGGAAATAGCAATCAGCCCCAGCATTTT. Its translation is CAWSRGNSNQPQHF. This sequence joins TRBV30 and TRBJ1-5; D is ambiguous. The V and J ends lost 2 bases and 0 bases respectively, with 8 bases between them. This CDR3 contains 14 residues. Germline CDR1 reads GTSNPN; CDR2 reads SVGIG (reference sequence).

The rearrangement joins TRBV5-1 to TRBJ2-4; a possible D gene is TRBD1 (5 bases). V lost 4 bases to trimming and J lost 0 bases, with 14 bases between them. Germline V gene lookup returns CDR1 SGHRS and CDR2 YFSETQ. This CDR3 contains 16 residues. The CDR3 reads CASSVSPGLAKNIQYF. The CDR3, as DNA: TGCGCCAGCAGCGTATCCCCAGGGCTAGCCAAAAACATTCAGTACTTC. Looking up the rest from reference TRBV5-1 and TRBJ2-4 gives the full variable domain: KAGVTQTPRYLIKTRGQQVTLSCSPISGHRSVSWYQQTPGQGLQFLFEYFSETQRNKGNFPGRFSGRQFSNSRSEMNVSTLELGDSALYLCASSVSPGLAKNIQYFGAGTRLSVL.

This chain links TRBV5-4 with TRBJ2-7; tentative D call: TRBD1 (6 bases). Trimming shortened V by 3 bases and J by 10 bases, and 23 bases separated the two germline ends. This CDR3 spans 15 amino acids. Germline V CDR1 and CDR2: SGHNT, YYREEE (reference sequence). The CDR3 spells CASSWGLARGGEQYF. The CDR3 DNA is TGTGCCAGCAGCTGGGGGCTGGCGAGAGGGGGTGAACAGTACTTC. The whole variable domain, filled in from reference TRBV5-4 and TRBJ2-7, reads ETGVTQSPTHLIKTRGQQVTLRCSSQSGHNTVSWYQQALGQGPQFIFQYYREEENGRGNFPPRFSGLQFPNYSSELNVNALELDDSALYLCASSWGLARGGEQYFGPGTRLTVT.

The chain carries TRBV28 and TRBJ1-1; no reliable D call. Deletions cut 3 bases from V and 2 bases from J, with 13 bases between. The CDR3 length is 15 residues. Germline loops: CDR1 MDHEN, CDR2 SYDVKM. The CDR3 here is CASSFFGTANTEAFF. The CDR3 nucleotides read TGTGCCAGCAGTTTTTTTGGCACAGCAAACACTGAAGCTTTCTTT.

The CDR3 is CASSWGPAHEQYF. The CDR3 DNA is TGTGCCAGCAGCTGGGGACCAGCCCACGAGCAGTACTTC. The chain employs TRBV7-2 and TRBJ2-7, with D perhaps matching TRBD1 or TRBD2 (5 bases each). The germline CDR1 and CDR2 sequences are SGHTA and FQGNSA. V was shortened by 4 bases and J by 5 bases, with 12 bases between the two germline ends. The CDR3 length is 13 residues. The full variable domain, rest sourced from reference TRBV7-2 and TRBJ2-7, is GAGVSQSPSNKVTEKGKDVELRCDPISGHTALYWYRQSLGQGLEFLIYFQGNSAPDKSGLPSDRFSAERTGGSVSTLTIQRTQQEDSAVYLCASSWGPAHEQYFGPGTRLTVT.

The chain has TRBV28 and TRBJ1-5; TRBD1 aligns across 11 bases. Trimming at V came to 7 bases and at J to 6 bases, leaving 5 bases not matched to a gene. CDR3 length: 14 amino acids. The germline V gene encodes CDR1 MDHEN and CDR2 SYDVKM. In DNA, the CDR3 is TGTGCCAGCATCTCCGGGACAGGGGGTCAGCCCCAGCATTTT. This encodes CASISGTGGQPQHF.

J is TRBJ1-4 and V is TRBV2, with D perhaps TRBD1 (5 bases). Germline loops: CDR1 SNHLY, CDR2 FYNNEI. With 7 bases removed from V and 0 bases from J, the gap between germline ends came to 9 bases. The CDR3 length is 14 residues. The DNA for the CDR3 is TGTGCCAGCATCGAGACAGCAACTAATGAAAAACTGTTTTTT. Its translation: CASIETATNEKLFF.

The rearrangement uses TRBV10-3 and TRBJ2-3, with D tentatively TRBD1 (6 bases). The CDR3 sequence is 14 residues long. V was pared by 10 bases and J by 1 base, with 15 bases between. The germline V gene encodes CDR1 ENHRY and CDR2 SYGVKD. The CDR3 coding sequence is TGTGCCACCAGGGACACGTTTCGCACAGATACGCAGTATTTT. Protein sequence: CATRDTFRTDTQYF.

V usage is TRBV2 and J usage is TRBJ1-2, with TRBD1 matching over 10 bases. CDR1 is SNHLY, CDR2 FYNNEI, per germline. CDR3 length: 14 residues. The ends lost 8 bases at V and 5 bases at J; junction bases unmatched: 8. The DNA for the CDR3 is TGTGCCAGCTCGCTACAGGGACAGGGGTATGGCTACACCTTC. Translated, it gives CASSLQGQGYGYTF.

This clone was recorded only once. The chain recombines TRBV6-6 with TRBJ1-5; maybe TRBD1 (5 bases). The germline gives CDR1 MNHNY, CDR2 SVGAGI (reference sequence). Trimming took 0 bases from V and 5 from J, leaving 14 bases between them. The CDR3 is 16 residues long. CDR3 in amino acids: CASSYSSEGRDQPQHF. Here the CDR3 DNA reads TGTGCCAGCAGTTACTCGAGTGAGGGGAGGGATCAGCCCCAGCATTTT.

The chain carries TRBV4-2 and TRBJ1-3; 7 bases align to TRBD1. This CDR3 is built from 15 residues. V gave up 4 bases and J gave up 9 bases; unmatched junction bases: 12. Germline CDR1 and CDR2: LGHNA and YNFKEQ. The DNA of the CDR3 is TGTGCCAGCAGCCCCCTAGACCGGGACAGCGGCACCATATATTTT. Amino acid sequence: CASSPLDRDSGTIYF.

The chain joins TRBV5-1 to TRBJ1-3; D unresolved. V was shortened by 0 bases and J by 0 bases, with 4 bases between the two germline ends. The CDR3 consists of 14 residues. The V gene's germline CDR1 is SGHRS and CDR2 YFSETQ. The CDR3 loop is CASSLDLSGNTIYF. In DNA form, the CDR3 reads TGCGCCAGCAGCTTGGATCTCTCTGGAAACACCATATATTTT.

The CDR3, as DNA: TGTGCCAGCAGCAGGGTTTCGGGGCGTTCCGGGGAGCTGTTTTTT. This gives the protein CASSRVSGRSGELFF. The chain combines TRBV7-7 with TRBJ2-2; TRBD1 or TRBD2 may be the D gene (5 bases each). Germline V gene data show CDR1 as SSHAT and CDR2 as FNYEAQ (reference sequence). Trimming stripped 5 bases from V and 6 bases from J, with 16 bases between. The CDR3 has 15 residues.

This sequence joins TRBV14 and TRBJ2-3; D is ambiguous. CDR3 size: 13 residues. Trimming cost V 4 bases and J 4 bases, with 9 bases left between them. CDR1 and CDR2 from the germline V gene are SGHDN and FVKESK. The CDR3 here is CASSLSRADTQYF. The CDR3 DNA reads TGTGCCAGCAGCCTCTCTAGGGCAGATACGCAGTATTTT.

This chain connects TRBV5-1 to TRBJ1-5, with D unresolved. V was trimmed by 1 base and J by 6 bases, leaving 8 bases between them. The CDR3 loop spans 13 amino acids. From germline, CDR1 is SGHRS and CDR2 YFSETQ. The CDR3 DNA reads as TGCGCCAGCAGCTTGTTAGGTGGTCAGCCCCAGCATTTT. Its translation is CASSLLGGQPQHF.